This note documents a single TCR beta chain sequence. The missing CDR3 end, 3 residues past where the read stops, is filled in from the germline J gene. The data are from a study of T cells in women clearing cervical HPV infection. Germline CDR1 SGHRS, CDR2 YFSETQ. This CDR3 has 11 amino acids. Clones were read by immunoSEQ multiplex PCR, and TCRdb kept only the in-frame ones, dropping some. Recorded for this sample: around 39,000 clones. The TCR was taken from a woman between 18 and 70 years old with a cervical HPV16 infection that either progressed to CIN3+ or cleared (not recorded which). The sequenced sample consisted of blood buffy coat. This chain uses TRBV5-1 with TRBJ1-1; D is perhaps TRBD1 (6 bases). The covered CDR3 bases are TGCGCCAGCAGCTTGGGGGACACA. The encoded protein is CASSLGDT. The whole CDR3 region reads CASSLGDTAFF.